This TCR beta chain is drawn from a study of blood T cell repertoires in COVID-19. Turning to the study itself: Acute and convalescent COVID-19 samples came from the United States, Italy and Spain. The cDNA or gDNA used as material had been derived from T cells, B-cell-depleted T cells, or PBMCs.

The J segment lost 5 bases and the V segment lost 5 bases, leaving 4 bases of the junction unmatched. CDR3 length: 13 residues. Germline values: CDR1 LNHDA, CDR2 SQIVND (reference sequence). Repertoires were generated with immunoSEQ multiplex PCR, while TCRdb's copy carries only in-frame clones and drops some. The sample consists of some 400,000 clones, about 89% of them appearing once. Enrolled through a virtual design, the participants were between 18 and 89 years of age and came from approximately 25 US areas. All exposed participants met a person with COVID-19 within 2 weeks before entering the study.

The rearrangement uses TRBV19 and TRBJ1-2, with TRBD1 matching over 8 bases. The sample consisted of PBMCs or T cells enriched from blood (not recorded which). The TCR originated in a woman in her 40s who had been exposed to COVID-19. As DNA, the CDR3 is TGTGCCAGTAGTCCAGGGGGCTTGTATGGCTACACCTTC. It is translated as CASSPGGLYGYTF.